One TCR beta chain is described in this entry. Its antigen is undetermined. How the authors handled the data: Out-of-frame sequences were removed, leaving some 2 million distinct TCRbeta sequences. The repertoire was sequenced with immunoSEQ multiplex PCR; TCRdb's copy has only in-frame clones and lacks some. V and J calls plus clone size are reproduced from that table; the DNA served to infer D and trimming. The sample has tens of thousands of clones; 70% to 85% are singletons. The sort gate was single viable CD3+CD4+CD8-CD45RO+ cells for memory CD4+ T cells. Donors' CMV status reflects serum IgG against pp150, pp28, p38, p52. The sample comes from a study of memory CD4+ T cells and cytomegalovirus serostatus. The wider study: Healthy Belgian adult donors included fewer than 10 CMV-positive and 24 CMV-negative people. Study results and limitations: Repertoires predicted CMV serostatus with median bootstrapped AUC of approximately 0.94.

The clonotype comes from an adult in good health and CMV-seronegative. The sequenced sample was memory CD4+ T cells from blood.

In DNA form, the CDR3 reads TGTGCCAGCAAGCTTTCCCCTAGCAATCAGCCCCAGCATTTT. Protein sequence: CASKLSPSNQPQHF. The chain is built from TRBV27 and TRBJ1-5; D gene unclear. This CDR3 has 14 residues. Trimming pared 7 bases from V and 0 bases from J, leaving 10 bases between. Looked up from germline, CDR1 is MNHEY and CDR2 is SMNVEV (reference sequence).